This T cell receptor (beta chain) derives from a study of Graves' ophthalmopathy and Graves' hyperthyroidism. Looking at the study overall: Hyperthyroidism is called stable when no ophthalmopathy develops within 18 months of follow-up. Regarding the study as a whole: In blood, most expanded thyroid clonotypes above 0.001 frequency were also detected. This model predicted ophthalmopathy progression (sensitivity around 71%, specificity roughly 72%).

This clonotype was seen many times. Its antigen is currently unknown. Ages of hyperthyroidism patients ran from 18 to 65, and their diagnoses were new, under 2 months' duration. V was shortened by 6 bases and J by 4 bases, with 16 bases between the two germline ends. There are 14 residues in the CDR3. Germline loops: CDR1 SEHNR, CDR2 FQNEAQ (reference sequence). RNA transcripts served as template for amplifying TCR beta CDR3 sequences. HTBI primers served in a first-round RT-PCR, which a second-round multiplex PCR followed. TCRdb recomputed calls from the multiplex PCR reads with MiXCR, one row per CDR3 protein. This sample has 900,000 to 1,200,000 distinct CDR3 sequences, with less than 45% found just once.

This clonotype was sampled from an adult man with Graves' hyperthyroidism. The V call is TRBV7-9, the J call TRBJ2-7, with D perhaps TRBD1 or TRBD2 (5 bases each). The source material was peripheral blood or thyroid tissue (not recorded which). The CDR3: CASSRTDGGYEQYF. DNA of the CDR3: TGTGCCAGCAGTCGGACGGATGGGGGATACGAGCAGTACTTC.